This T cell receptor beta chain was sequenced during a study of blood T cell repertoires in COVID-19. Cohorts were determined from participant-reported clinical history. Here immunoSEQ multiplex PCR was the method, and the copy in TCRdb shows in-frame clones only, minus some. This sample yields under 250,000 clones, of which approximately 92% are seen a single time; approximately 3.8% belongs to the top ten. This CDR3 is built from 13 residues. CDR1 is SGHVS and CDR2 is FQNEAQ in the germline V gene. The V gene lost 1 base and the J gene lost 3 bases, with 6 bases spanning the gap. This receptor was identified in a young woman in a cohort exposed to, infected with or recovered from COVID-19 (not recorded which). V gene TRBV7-8 combines with J gene TRBJ1-1; D not resolved. Sequenced: PBMCs or T cells enriched from blood (not recorded which). The CDR3 nucleotides are TGTGCCAGCAGCTTAGAGGCGGACACTGAAGCTTTCTTT. Residues: CASSLEADTEAFF. The variable domain in full, with the rest retrieved from reference TRBV7-8 and TRBJ1-1, is GAGVSQSPRYKVAKRGQDVALRCDPISGHVSLFWYQQALGQGPEFLTYFQNEAQLDKSGLPSDRFFAERPEGSVSTLKIQRTQQEDSAVYLCASSLEADTEAFFGQGTRLTVV.